The 6 T cell receptor beta chains in this list originate from one sample, sequenced in a study of T cell clonotyping in hematopoietic cell transplantation. Indicated time point: recipient sample about 28 days before transplant, after cytoreduction. This table comes from immunoSEQ multiplex PCR, and its TCRdb copy is limited to in-frame clones, with some not included. The sample includes some 1,900 clones, 85% to 95% of them seen just once. Sequencing used peripheral blood mononuclear cells, obtained before stem cell transplant. The origin of the receptors is a woman aged 45-59 years with acute myeloid leukemia. Some clones in this sample may be carry-over from other donors' samples.

This rearrangement joins TRBV29-1 to TRBJ1-1; D remains unclear. Germline CDR1 is SQVTM and CDR2 is ANQGSEA. V lost 6 bases and J lost 1, with 15 bases in between. CDR3 length: 14 amino acids. CDR3 coding DNA: TGCAGCGTCACGAAACAAACTAAGAACACTGAAGCTTTCTTT. Protein product: CSVTKQTKNTEAFF. Variable domain in full (rest from reference TRBV29-1 and TRBJ1-1): SAVISQKPSRDICQRGTSLTIQCQVDSQVTMMFWYRQQPGQSLTLIATANQGSEATYESGFVIDKFPISRPNLTFSTLTVSNMSPEDSSIYLCSVTKQTKNTEAFFGQGTRLTVV.

The chain is built from TRBV6-6 and TRBJ2-4; D tentatively fits TRBD1 or TRBD2 (5 bases each). V was cut by 2 bases and J by 1 base, with 12 bases left in between. Per germline, CDR1 MNHNY and CDR2 SVGAGI (reference sequence). The CDR3 contains 16 residues. The CDR3 nucleotides are TGTGCCAGCAGTTACAAGCAGGGAGTGGCCAAAAACATTCAGTACTTC. This sequence encodes CASSYKQGVAKNIQYF.

The rearrangement links TRBV7-3 to TRBJ2-2; D ambiguous. Germline-derived CDR1 and CDR2 are SGHTA and FQGTGA. There are 13 residues in the CDR3. Deletions cut 7 bases from V and 5 bases from J, with 11 bases between. CDR3 amino acids: CASKPGPTGELFF. The CDR3, as DNA: TGTGCCAGCAAGCCGGGCCCTACCGGGGAGCTGTTTTTT.

The chain recombines TRBV18 with TRBJ2-7; TRBD1 or TRBD2 may be the D gene (5 bases each). Germline loops: CDR1 KGHSH, CDR2 LQKENI. This CDR3 spans 17 amino acids. Trimming left V 3 bases short and J 0 bases short, with 18 bases between. The CDR3 loop reads CASSPNVLPGSSYEQYF. The CDR3 nucleotides read TGTGCCAGCTCACCGAATGTTCTCCCAGGGAGCTCCTACGAGCAGTACTTC.

The genes are TRBV11-2 and TRBJ2-1; 11 bases are shared with TRBD2. Germline CDR1 and CDR2: SGHAT and FQNNGV. Trimming removed 4 bases from V and 1 base from J; junction bases left unmatched: 3. The CDR3 contains 16 residues. The CDR3 DNA sequence: TGTGCCAGCAGCTCCTGGACTAGCGGGTCCTACAATGAGCAGTTCTTC. Translating it yields CASSSWTSGSYNEQFF. The whole variable domain, filled in from reference TRBV11-2 and TRBJ2-1, reads EAGVAQSPRYKIIEKRQSVAFWCNPISGHATLYWYQQILGQGPKLLIQFQNNGVVDDSQLPKDRFSAERLKGVDSTLKIQPAKLEDSAVYLCASSSWTSGSYNEQFFGPGTRLTVL.

The chain recombines TRBV10-2 with TRBJ2-5; a weak D match, TRBD2 (6 bases). The V gene lost 4 bases and the J gene lost 4 bases, with 7 bases spanning the gap. The CDR3 has 12 amino acids. Germline CDR1 WSHSY, CDR2 SAAADI. CDR3 nucleotide sequence: TGCGCCAGCAGTGTGGGGGGAGAGACCCAGTACTTC. This translates into CASSVGGETQYF.